The rows below give T cell receptor beta chains drawn from one sample of a study of blood T cells in healthy people across ages. TCRdb recomputed calls from the 5' RACE reads with MiXCR, one row per CDR3 protein. The repertoire holds more than 500,000 distinct CDR3 sequences, with 25% to 35% as singletons. The data were also submitted as part of a second study, on T cells of mothers and their children.

The sample was blood. Receptors were obtained from a boy younger than 10 in good health. Each CDR3 is given with its conserved first and last residue. Fields, in order: J gene, V gene, clone size, D gene, CDR3 protein, CDR3 DNA. The D gene is left open where the match is weak. Only some rows state a clone size, as once, few, many or a class for expanded clones.

>TRBJ2-7|TRBV15|.|.
CATSRREGEQYF
TGTGCCACCAGCAGAAGGGAAGGGGAGCAGTACTTC
>TRBJ2-4|TRBV20-1|few|.
CSASSPIRRALAKNIQYF
TGCAGTGCTAGTTCGCCGATTAGAAGGGCACTAGCCAAAAACATTCAGTACTTC
>TRBJ2-5|TRBV7-2|.|TRBD2
CASSLGAISGRGQETQYF
TGTGCCAGCAGCTTAGGGGCAATTAGCGGGAGAGGCCAAGAGACCCAGTACTTC
>TRBJ2-5|TRBV5-1|.|.
CASSHQQRSRDTQYF
TGCGCCAGCAGCCACCAACAGAGGTCGAGAGATACCCAGTACTTC
>TRBJ2-7|TRBV9|.|TRBD2
CASSVSAGASYEQYF
TGTGCCAGCAGCGTATCAGCGGGGGCGTCCTACGAGCAGTACTTC
>TRBJ1-2|TRBV5-6|many|.
CASSLPGYGYTF
TGTGCCAGCAGCTTGCCAGGCTATGGCTACACCTTC
>TRBJ2-3|TRBV6-5|.|.
CASSSKSTDTQYF
TGTGCCAGCAGTTCAAAGTCCACAGATACGCAGTATTTT
>TRBJ1-2|TRBV6-5|few|.
CASRPFRVFNYGYTF
TGTGCCAGCAGGCCATTCCGGGTCTTTAACTATGGCTACACCTTC
>TRBJ2-5|TRBV20-1|few|TRBD2
CSARDRVLAQEAQYF
TGCAGTGCTAGAGATCGGGTACTAGCGCAAGAGGCCCAGTACTTC
>TRBJ1-2|TRBV7-8|.|.
CASKTGGTDYGYTF
TGTGCCTCTAAAACTGGGGGGACGGACTATGGCTACACCTTC
>TRBJ2-1|TRBV10-3|many|.
CAVQEDNEQFF
TGTGCCGTCCAGGAGGACAATGAGCAGTTCTTC
>TRBJ2-5|TRBV12-3/TRBV12-4|.|.
CASSPYQGLGETQYF
TGTGCCAGCAGCCCGTACCAGGGGTTGGGGGAGACCCAGTACTTC
>TRBJ1-2|TRBV7-8|few|.
CASSSSGLNYGYTF
TGTGCCAGCAGCTCCTCAGGGTTGAACTATGGCTACACCTTC
>TRBJ2-1|TRBV7-2|.|TRBD2
CASRSDTSGSWNEQFF
TGTGCCAGCAGATCAGACACTAGCGGGAGTTGGAATGAGCAGTTCTTC
>TRBJ2-6|TRBV20-1|many|.
CSASSGQPSGANVLTF
TGCAGTGCTAGCAGCGGCCAGCCATCTGGGGCCAACGTCCTGACTTTC
>TRBJ2-4|TRBV10-3|.|TRBD2
CAISGTSVNIQSF
TGTGCCATCAGCGGGACTAGCGTAAACATTCAGTCCTTC
>TRBJ2-7|TRBV7-3|.|.
CASSLQGRGEQYF
TGTGCCAGCAGCCTGCAGGGCAGGGGCGAGCAGTACTTC